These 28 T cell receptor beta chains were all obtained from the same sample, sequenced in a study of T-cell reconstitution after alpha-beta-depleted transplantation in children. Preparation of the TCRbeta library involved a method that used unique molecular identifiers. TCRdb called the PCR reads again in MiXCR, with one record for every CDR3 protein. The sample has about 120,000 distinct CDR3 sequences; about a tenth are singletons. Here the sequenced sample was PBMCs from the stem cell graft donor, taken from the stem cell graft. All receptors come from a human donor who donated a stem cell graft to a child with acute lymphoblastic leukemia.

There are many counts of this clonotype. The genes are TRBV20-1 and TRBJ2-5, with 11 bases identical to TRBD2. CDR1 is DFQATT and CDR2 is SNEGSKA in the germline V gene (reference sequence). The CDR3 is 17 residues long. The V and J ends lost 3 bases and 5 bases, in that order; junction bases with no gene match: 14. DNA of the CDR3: TGCAGTGCTAGCCTCCTAGCGGGAGGCACGGGGTGGGAGACCCAGTACTTC. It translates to CSASLLAGGTGWETQYF.

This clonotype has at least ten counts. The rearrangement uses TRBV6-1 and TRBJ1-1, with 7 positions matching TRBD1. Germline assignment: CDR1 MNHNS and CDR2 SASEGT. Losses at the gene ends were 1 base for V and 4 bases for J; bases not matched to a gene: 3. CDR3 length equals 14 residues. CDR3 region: CASSEGQGVTEAFF. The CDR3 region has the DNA TGTGCCAGCAGTGAAGGACAGGGTGTCACTGAAGCTTTCTTT.

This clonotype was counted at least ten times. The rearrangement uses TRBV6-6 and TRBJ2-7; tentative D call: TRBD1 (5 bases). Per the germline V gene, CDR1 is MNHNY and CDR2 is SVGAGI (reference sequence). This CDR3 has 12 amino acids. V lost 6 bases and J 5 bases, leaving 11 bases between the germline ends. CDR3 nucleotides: TGTGCCAGCAGATGGCAGGGAAACGAGCAGTACTTC. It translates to CASRWQGNEQYF.

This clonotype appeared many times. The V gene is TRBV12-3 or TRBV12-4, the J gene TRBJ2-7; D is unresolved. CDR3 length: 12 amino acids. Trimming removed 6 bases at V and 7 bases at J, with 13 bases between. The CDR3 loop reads CASRNGLLEQYF. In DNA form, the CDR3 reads TGTGCCAGCAGGAACGGGCTACTTGAGCAGTACTTC.

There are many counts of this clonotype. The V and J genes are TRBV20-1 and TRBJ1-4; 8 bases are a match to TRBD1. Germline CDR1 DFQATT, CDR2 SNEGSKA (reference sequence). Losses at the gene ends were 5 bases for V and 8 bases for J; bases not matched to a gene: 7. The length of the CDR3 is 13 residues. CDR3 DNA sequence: TGCAGTGCTTCTCAGGGGGCCGGGGAAAAACTGTTTTTT. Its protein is CSASQGAGEKLFF.

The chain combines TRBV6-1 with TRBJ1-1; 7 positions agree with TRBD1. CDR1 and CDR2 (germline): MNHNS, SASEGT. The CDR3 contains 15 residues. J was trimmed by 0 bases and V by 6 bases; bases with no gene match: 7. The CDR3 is CASRTLGQMNTEAFF. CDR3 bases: TGTGCCAGCAGGACCCTGGGACAGATGAACACTGAAGCTTTCTTT.

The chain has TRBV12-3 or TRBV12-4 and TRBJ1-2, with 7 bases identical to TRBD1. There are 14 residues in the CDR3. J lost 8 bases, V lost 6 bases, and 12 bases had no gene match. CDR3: CASRRQGRSGGYTF. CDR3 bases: TGTGCCAGCAGGAGACAGGGACGGTCTGGCGGCTACACCTTC.

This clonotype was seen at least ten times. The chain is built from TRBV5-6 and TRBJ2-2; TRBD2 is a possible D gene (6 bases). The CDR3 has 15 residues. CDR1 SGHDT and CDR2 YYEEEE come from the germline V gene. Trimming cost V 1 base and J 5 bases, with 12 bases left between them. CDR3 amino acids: CASSLKTRSTGELFF. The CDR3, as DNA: TGTGCCAGCAGCTTGAAGACTAGATCGACCGGGGAGCTGTTTTTT.

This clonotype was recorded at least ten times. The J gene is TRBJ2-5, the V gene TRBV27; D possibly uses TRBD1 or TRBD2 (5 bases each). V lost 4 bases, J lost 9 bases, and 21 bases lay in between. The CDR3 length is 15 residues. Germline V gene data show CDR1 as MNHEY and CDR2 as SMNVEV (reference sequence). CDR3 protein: CASSSRDGPELAQYF. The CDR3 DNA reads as TGTGCCAGCAGTTCCCGGGACGGGCCTGAATTGGCCCAGTACTTC.

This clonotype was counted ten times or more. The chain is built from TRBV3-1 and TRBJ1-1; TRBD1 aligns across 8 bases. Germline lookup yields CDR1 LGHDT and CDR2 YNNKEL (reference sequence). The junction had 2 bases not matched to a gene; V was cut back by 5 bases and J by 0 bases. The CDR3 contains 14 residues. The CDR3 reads CASSLTGVNTEAFF. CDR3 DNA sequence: TGTGCCAGCAGCTTGACAGGGGTGAACACTGAAGCTTTCTTT.

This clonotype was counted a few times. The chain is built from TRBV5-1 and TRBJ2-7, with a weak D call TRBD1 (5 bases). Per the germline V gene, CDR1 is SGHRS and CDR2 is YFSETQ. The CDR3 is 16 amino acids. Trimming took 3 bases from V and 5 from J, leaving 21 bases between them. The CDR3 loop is CASSSGIYDRLHEQYF. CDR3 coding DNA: TGCGCCAGCAGCTCCGGAATCTACGACAGATTACACGAGCAGTACTTC.

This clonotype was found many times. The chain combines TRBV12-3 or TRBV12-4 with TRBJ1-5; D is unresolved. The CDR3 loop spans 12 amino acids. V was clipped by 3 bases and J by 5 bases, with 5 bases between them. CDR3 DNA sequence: TGTGCCAGCAGTTTTTGGGATCAGCCCCAGCATTTT. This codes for CASSFWDQPQHF.

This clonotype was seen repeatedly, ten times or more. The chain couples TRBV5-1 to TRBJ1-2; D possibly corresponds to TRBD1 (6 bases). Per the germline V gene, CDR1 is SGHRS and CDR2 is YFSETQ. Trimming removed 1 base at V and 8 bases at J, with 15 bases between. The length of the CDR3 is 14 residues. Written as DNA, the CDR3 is TGCGCCAGCAGCTTGACAGGGCAGGGATTCGGCTACACCTTC. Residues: CASSLTGQGFGYTF.

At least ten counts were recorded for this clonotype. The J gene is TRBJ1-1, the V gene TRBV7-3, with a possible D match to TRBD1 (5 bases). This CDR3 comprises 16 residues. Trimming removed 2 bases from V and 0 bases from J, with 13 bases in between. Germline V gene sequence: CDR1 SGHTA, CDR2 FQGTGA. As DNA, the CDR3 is TGTGCCAGCAGCTTAGGACGGCGGGGCATGAACACTGAAGCTTTCTTT. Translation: CASSLGRRGMNTEAFF. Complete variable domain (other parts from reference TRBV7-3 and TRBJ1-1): GAGVSQTPSNKVTEKGKYVELRCDPISGHTALYWYRQSLGQGPEFLIYFQGTGAADDSGLPNDRFFAVRPEGSVSTLKIQRTERGDSAVYLCASSLGRRGMNTEAFFGQGTRLTVV.

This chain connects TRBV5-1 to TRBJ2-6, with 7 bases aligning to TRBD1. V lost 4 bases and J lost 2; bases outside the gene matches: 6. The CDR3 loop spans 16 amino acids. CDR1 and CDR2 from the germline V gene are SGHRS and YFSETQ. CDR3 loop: CASSREGGPGANVLTF. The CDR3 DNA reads TGCGCCAGCAGCCGTGAAGGGGGCCCTGGGGCCAACGTCCTGACTTTC.

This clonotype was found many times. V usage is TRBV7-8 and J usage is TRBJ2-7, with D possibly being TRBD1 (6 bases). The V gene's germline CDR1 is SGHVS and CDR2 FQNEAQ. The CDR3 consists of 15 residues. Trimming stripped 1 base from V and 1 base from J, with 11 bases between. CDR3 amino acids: CASSLGIGQSYEQYF. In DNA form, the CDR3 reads TGTGCCAGCAGCTTAGGGATAGGACAGTCCTACGAGCAGTACTTC. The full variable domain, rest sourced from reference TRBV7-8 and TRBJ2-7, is GAGVSQSPRYKVAKRGQDVALRCDPISGHVSLFWYQQALGQGPEFLTYFQNEAQLDKSGLPSDRFFAERPEGSVSTLKIQRTQQEDSAVYLCASSLGIGQSYEQYFGPGTRLTVT.

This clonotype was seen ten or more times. The CDR3 sequence is CASSLGGGSFTQYF. The CDR3 DNA follows: TGTGCCAGCAGCCTTGGGGGGGGGTCCTTCACGCAGTACTTC. The rearrangement uses TRBV27 and TRBJ2-7, with 7 bases matching TRBD2. V was pared by 6 bases and J by 9 bases, with 14 bases of the junction left unmatched. The CDR3 totals 14 residues. From germline, CDR1 is MNHEY and CDR2 SMNVEV (reference sequence).

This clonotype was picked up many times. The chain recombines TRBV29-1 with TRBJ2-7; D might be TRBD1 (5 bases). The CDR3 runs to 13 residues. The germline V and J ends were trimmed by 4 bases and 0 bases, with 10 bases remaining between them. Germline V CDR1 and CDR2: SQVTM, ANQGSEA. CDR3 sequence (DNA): TGCAGCGTTGGCAGGGCCCTCTCCTACGAGCAGTACTTC. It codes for CSVGRALSYEQYF.

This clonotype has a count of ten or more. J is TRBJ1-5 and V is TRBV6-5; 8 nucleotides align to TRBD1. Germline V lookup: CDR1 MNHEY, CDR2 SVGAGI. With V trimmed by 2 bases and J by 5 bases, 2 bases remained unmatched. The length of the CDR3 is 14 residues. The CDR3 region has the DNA TGTGCCAGCAGTTACCGACAGGGGCATCAGCCCCAGCATTTT. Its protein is CASSYRQGHQPQHF.

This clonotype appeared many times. The CDR3 DNA follows: TGTGCCACCAGCGGTGGCTATAGCAATCAGCCCCAGCATTTT. Its translation: CATSGGYSNQPQHF. This chain connects TRBV15 to TRBJ1-5; D gene unclear. With 5 bases removed from V and 0 bases from J, the gap between germline ends came to 8 bases. The CDR3 is 14 amino acids. Germline V CDR1 and CDR2: LNHNV, YYDKDF (reference sequence).

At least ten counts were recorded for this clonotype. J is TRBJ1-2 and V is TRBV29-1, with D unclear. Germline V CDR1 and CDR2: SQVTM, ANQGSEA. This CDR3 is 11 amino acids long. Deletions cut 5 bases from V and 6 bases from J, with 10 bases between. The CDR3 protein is CSVYSGDGYTF. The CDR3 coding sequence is TGCAGCGTTTACAGCGGAGATGGCTACACCTTC.

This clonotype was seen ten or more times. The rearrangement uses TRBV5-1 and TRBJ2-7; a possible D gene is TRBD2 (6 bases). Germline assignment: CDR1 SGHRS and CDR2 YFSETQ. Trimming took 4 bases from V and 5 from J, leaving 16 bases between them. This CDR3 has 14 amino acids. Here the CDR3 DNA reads TGCGCCAGCAGCGCGGGGAGCCTGGGGGACGAGCAGTACTTC. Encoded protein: CASSAGSLGDEQYF.

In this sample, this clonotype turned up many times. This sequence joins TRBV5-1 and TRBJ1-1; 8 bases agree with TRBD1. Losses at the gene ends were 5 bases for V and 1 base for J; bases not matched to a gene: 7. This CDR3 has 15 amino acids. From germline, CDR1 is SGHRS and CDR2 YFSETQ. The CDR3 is CASRKNGQGNTEAFF. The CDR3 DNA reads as TGCGCCAGCAGAAAAAATGGACAGGGGAACACTGAAGCTTTCTTT.

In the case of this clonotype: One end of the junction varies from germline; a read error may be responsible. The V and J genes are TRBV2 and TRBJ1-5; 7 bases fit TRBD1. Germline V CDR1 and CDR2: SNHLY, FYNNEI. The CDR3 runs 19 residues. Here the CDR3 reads CTSCLWGDRVWASNQPQHF. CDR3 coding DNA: TGTACCAGCTGTTTGTGGGGTGACAGGGTATGGGCTAGCAATCAGCCCCAGCATTTT.

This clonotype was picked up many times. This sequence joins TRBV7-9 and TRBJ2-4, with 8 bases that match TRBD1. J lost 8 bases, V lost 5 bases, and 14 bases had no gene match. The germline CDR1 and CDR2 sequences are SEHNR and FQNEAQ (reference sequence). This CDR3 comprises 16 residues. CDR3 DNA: TGTGCCAGCAGCCTTAGAGGGACAGGTAGATGGGACATTCAGTACTTC. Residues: CASSLRGTGRWDIQYF.

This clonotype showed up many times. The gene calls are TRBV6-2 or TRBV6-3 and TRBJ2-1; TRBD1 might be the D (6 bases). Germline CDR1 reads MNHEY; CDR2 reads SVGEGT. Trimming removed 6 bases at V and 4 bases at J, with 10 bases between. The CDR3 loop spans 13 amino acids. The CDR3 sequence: CASSQQGYNEQFF. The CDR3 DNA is TGTGCCAGCAGCCAACAGGGATACAATGAGCAGTTCTTC.

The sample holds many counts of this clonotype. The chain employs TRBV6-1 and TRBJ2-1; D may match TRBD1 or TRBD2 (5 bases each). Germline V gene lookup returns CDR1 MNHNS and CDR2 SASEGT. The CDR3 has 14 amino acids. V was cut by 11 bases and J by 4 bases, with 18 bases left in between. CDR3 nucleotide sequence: TGTGCCGGGGGAGCGGCAACTTTTTACAATGAGCAGTTCTTC. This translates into CAGGAATFYNEQFF.

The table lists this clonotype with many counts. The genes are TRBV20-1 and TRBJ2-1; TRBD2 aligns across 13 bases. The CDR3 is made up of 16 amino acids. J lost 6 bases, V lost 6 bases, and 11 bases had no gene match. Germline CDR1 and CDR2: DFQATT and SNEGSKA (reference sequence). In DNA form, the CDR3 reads TGCAGTGCCTGGACTAGCGGGAGTACTATGAGCAATGAGCAGTTCTTC. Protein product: CSAWTSGSTMSNEQFF.